This T cell receptor (beta chain) was obtained from a study of technical replicates of blood from several donors. J lost 1 base, V lost 3 bases, and 3 bases had no gene match. Germline lookup yields CDR1 SGDLS and CDR2 YYNGEE. This CDR3 contains 15 residues. Data came from immunoSEQ multiplex PCR; TCRdb stores just in-frame clones and leaves some out. The profile shows roughly 50,000 clones, over 90% of them singletons. This sequence was found in a human donor in good health. Some clones in this sample may be carry-over from other donors' samples. This sequence joins TRBV9 and TRBJ2-7; 11 bases are shared with TRBD2. What was sequenced was PBMCs. The CDR3 DNA reads TGTGCCAGCAGCGCGGGACTAGCGGCTTCCTACGAGCAGTACTTC. Translated, it gives CASSAGLAASYEQYF.